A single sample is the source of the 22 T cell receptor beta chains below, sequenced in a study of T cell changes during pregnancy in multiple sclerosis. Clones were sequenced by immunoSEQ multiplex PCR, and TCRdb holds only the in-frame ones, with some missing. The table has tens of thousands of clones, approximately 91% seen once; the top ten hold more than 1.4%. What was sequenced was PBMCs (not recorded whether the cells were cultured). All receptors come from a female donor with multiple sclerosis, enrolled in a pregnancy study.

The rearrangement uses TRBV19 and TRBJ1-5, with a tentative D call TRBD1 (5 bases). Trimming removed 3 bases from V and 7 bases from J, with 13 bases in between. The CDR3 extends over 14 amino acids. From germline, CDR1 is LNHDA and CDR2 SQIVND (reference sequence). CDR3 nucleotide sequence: TGTGCCAGTAGTATGGGGCCCCGCGGGCAGCCCCAGCATTTT. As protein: CASSMGPRGQPQHF.

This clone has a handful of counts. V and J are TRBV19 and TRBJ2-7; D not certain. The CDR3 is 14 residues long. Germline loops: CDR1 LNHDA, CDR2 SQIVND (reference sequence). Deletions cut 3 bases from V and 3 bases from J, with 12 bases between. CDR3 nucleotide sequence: TGTGCCAGTAGTATGGCAGGCCCAAGCTACGAGCAGTACTTC. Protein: CASSMAGPSYEQYF. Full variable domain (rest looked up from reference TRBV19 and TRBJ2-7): DGGITQSPKYLFRKEGQNVTLSCEQNLNHDAMYWYRQDPGQGLRLIYYSQIVNDFQKGDIAEGYSVSREKKESFPLTVTSAQKNPTAFYLCASSMAGPSYEQYFGPGTRLTVT.

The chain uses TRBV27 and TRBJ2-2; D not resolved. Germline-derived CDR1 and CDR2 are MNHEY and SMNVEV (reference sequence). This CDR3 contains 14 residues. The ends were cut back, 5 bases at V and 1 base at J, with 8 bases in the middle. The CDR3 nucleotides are TGTGCCAGCAGTCTGAGTCGGAACACCGGGGAGCTGTTTTTT. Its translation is CASSLSRNTGELFF.

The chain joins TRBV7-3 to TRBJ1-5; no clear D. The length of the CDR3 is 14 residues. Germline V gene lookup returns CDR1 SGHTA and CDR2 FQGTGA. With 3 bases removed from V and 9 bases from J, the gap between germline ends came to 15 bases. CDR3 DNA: TGTGCCAGCAGCTTCGCCCCCCCGGGAGCGCCCCAGCATTTT. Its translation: CASSFAPPGAPQHF.

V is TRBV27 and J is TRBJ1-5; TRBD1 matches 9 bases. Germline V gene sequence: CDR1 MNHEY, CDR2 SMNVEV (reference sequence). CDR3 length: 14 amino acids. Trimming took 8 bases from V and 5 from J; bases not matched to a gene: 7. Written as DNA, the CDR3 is TGTGCCAGCGGGGGACAGGGCGGGTATCAGCCCCAGCATTTT. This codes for CASGGQGGYQPQHF.

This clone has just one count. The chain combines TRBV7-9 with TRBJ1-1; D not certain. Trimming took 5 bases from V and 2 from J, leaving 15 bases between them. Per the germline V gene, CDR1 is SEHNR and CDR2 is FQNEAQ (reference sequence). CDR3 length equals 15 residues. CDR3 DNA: TGTGCCAGCAGCACAGAAAGTTCCGGTAACACTGAAGCTTTCTTT. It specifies CASSTESSGNTEAFF.

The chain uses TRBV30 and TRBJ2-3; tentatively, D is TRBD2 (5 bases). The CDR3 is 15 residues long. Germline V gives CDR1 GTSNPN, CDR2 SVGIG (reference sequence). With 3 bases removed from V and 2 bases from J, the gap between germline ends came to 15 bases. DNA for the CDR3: TGTGCCTGGAGCATCTTTGGGAGTCTCACAGATACGCAGTATTTT. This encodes CAWSIFGSLTDTQYF. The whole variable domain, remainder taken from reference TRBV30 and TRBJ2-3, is SQTIHQWPATLVQPVGSPLSLECTVEGTSNPNLYWYRQAAGRGLQLLFYSVGIGQISSEVPQNLSASRPQDRQFILSSKKLLLSDSGFYLCAWSIFGSLTDTQYFGPGTRLTVL.

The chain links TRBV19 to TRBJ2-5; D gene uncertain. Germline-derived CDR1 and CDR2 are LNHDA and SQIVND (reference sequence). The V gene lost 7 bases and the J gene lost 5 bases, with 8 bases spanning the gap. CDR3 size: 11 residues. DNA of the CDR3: TGTGCCAGTAAGGGTGGGGAGACCCAGTACTTC. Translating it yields CASKGGETQYF.

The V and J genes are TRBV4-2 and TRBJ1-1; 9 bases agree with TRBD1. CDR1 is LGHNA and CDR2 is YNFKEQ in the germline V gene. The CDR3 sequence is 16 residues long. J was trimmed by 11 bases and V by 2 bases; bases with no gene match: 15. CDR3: CASSQTTGTGLQRAFF. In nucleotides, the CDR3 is TGTGCCAGCAGCCAAACAACCGGGACAGGGTTACAACGGGCTTTCTTT.

CDR3 nucleotide sequence: TGTGCCAGCAGGCTGGGATCGGGTTACACTGAAGCTTTCTTT. This encodes CASRLGSGYTEAFF. V usage is TRBV6-1 and J usage is TRBJ1-1; the D is unclear. Germline values: CDR1 MNHNS, CDR2 SASEGT. Trimming stripped 6 bases from V and 3 bases from J, with 14 bases between. The CDR3 is 14 amino acids.

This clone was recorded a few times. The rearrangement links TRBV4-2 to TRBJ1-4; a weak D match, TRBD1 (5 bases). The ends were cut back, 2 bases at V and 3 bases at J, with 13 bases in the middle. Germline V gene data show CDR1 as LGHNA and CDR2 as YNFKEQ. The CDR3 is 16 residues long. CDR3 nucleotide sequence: TGTGCCAGCAGCCAACAGGGAAGGATCGCTAATGAAAAACTGTTTTTT. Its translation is CASSQQGRIANEKLFF.

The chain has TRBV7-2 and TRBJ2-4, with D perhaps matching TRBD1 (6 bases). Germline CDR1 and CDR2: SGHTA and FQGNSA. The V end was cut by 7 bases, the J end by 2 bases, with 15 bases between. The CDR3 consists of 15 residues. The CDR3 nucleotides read TGTGCCAGCAACAGGGCACAGGGCTCCAAAAACATTCAGTACTTC. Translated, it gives CASNRAQGSKNIQYF. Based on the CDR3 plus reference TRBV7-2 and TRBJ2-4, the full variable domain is GAGVSQSPSNKVTEKGKDVELRCDPISGHTALYWYRQSLGQGLEFLIYFQGNSAPDKSGLPSDRFSAERTGGSVSTLTIQRTQQEDSAVYLCASNRAQGSKNIQYFGAGTRLSVL.

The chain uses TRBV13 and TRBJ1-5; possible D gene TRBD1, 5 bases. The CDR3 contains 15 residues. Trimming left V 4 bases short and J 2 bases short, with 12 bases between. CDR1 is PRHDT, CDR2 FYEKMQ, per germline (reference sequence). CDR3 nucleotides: TGTGCCAGCAGCTCAGGGAGGGGAGGCAATCAGCCCCAGCATTTT. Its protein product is CASSSGRGGNQPQHF.

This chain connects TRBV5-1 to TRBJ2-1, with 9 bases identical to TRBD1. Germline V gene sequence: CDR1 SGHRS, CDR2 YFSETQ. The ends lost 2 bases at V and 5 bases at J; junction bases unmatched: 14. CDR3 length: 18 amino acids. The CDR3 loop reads CASSFGGPGQGGDNEQFF. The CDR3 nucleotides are TGCGCCAGCAGCTTTGGGGGACCGGGACAGGGTGGGGACAATGAGCAGTTCTTC.

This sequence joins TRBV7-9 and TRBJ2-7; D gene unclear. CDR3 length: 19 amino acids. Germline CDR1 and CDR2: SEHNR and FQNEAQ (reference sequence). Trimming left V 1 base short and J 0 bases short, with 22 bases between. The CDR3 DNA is TGTGCCAGCAGCTTAGTCGGGCGGCCCACGATCTCCAGCTCCTACGAGCAGTACTTC. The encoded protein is CASSLVGRPTISSSYEQYF.

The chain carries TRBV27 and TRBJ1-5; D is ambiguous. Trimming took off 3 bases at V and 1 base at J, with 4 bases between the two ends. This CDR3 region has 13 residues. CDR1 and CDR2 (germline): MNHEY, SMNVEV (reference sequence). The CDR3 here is CASSLGSNQPQHF. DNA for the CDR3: TGTGCCAGCAGTTTGGGGAGCAATCAGCCCCAGCATTTT.

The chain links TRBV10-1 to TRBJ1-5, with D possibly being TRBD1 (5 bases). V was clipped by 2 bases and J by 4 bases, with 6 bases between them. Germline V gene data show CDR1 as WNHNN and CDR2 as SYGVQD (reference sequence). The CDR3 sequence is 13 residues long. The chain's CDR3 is CASSERGNQPQHF. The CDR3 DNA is TGCGCCAGCAGTGAGAGGGGAAATCAGCCCCAGCATTTT.

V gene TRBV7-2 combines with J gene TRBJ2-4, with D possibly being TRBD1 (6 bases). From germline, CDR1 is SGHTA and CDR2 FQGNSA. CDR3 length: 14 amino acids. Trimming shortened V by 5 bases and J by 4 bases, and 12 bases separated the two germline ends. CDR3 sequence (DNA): TGTGCCAGCAGCCCCGGGACACCAAAAAACATTCAGTACTTC. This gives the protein CASSPGTPKNIQYF.

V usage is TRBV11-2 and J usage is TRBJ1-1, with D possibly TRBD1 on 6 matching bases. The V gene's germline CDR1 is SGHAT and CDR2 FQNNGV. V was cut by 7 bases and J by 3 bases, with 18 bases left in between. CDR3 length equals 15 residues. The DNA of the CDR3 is TGTGCCAGCAACACCCCTGGAGGGGGTTACACTGAAGCTTTCTTT. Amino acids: CASNTPGGGYTEAFF. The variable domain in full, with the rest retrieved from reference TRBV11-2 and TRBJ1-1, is EAGVAQSPRYKIIEKRQSVAFWCNPISGHATLYWYQQILGQGPKLLIQFQNNGVVDDSQLPKDRFSAERLKGVDSTLKIQPAKLEDSAVYLCASNTPGGGYTEAFFGQGTRLTVV.

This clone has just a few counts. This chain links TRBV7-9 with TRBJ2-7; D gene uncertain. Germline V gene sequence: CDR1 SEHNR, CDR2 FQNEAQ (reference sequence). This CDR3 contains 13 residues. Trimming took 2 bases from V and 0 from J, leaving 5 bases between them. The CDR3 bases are TGTGCCAGCAGCTTAATCGGCTCCTACGAGCAGTACTTC. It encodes CASSLIGSYEQYF.

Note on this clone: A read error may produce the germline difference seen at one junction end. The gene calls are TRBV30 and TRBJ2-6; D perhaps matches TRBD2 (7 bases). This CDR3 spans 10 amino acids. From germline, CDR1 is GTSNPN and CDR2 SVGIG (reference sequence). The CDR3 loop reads CALGGRVAAF. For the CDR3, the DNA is TGTGCCCTGGGGGGGCGGGTCGCGGCTTTC.

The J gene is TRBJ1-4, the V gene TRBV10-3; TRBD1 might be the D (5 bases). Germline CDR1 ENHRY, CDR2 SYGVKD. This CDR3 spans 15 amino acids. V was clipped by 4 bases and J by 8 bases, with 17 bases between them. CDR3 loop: CAISVTGTSSEKLFF. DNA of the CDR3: TGTGCCATCAGTGTGACGGGGACCTCTTCCGAAAAACTGTTTTTT.